This T cell receptor (beta chain) was obtained from a study of beta chain features in type 1 diabetes. Study-level findings and limits: All four CD4+ subsets from Type 1 diabetes patients carried moderately but significantly shorter TCRB CDR3s. Insertion counts at VDJ junctions were lower in type 1 diabetes patients, who also showed more deletions there.

Every donor had blood drawn once into heparin, roughly 120 mL on average. Germline V gene lookup returns CDR1 MNHNY and CDR2 SVGAGI (reference sequence). This CDR3 is 15 amino acids long. V lost 4 bases and J lost 7, with 17 bases in between. Of note for this clone: Its specificity is not known.

The sequenced template was cDNA made from the entire isolated RNA. An average near 3.57 million reads came from naive, central memory and regulatory T cell samples. The method was immunoSEQ multiplex PCR; TCRdb's version includes in-frame clones alone and lacks a portion of them. The sample contains some 270,000 clones, about 7.8% of which appear only once. The chain employs TRBV6-6 and TRBJ2-4, with a weak D call TRBD2 (6 bases). This sequence was found in a woman between 18 and 29 years old in good health. Sequencing was performed on central memory CD4+ T cells from blood. CDR3 loop: CASSSSGGVHNIQYF. The CDR3 coding sequence is TGTGCCAGCAGTTCCTCCGGCGGGGTACACAACATTCAGTACTTC.